This record concerns one TCR beta chain sequence. The antigen remains undetermined. This CDR3 is 16 amino acids long. Germline V gene data show CDR1 as SGHAT and CDR2 as FQNNGV. V lost 1 base to trimming and J lost 2 bases, with 13 bases between them. The sample belongs to a study of OX40 agonist ivuxolimab in advanced cancers. Study details: From roughly 20 to 85 years was the age range, with a mean of about 54 years, and 70% to 85% were male. Findings and caveats of the study: More expanded clones were seen, on average, in CD8+ T cells than in CD4+. At doses 0.1 to 3.0 mg/kg, CD4+ and CD8+ clones expanded.

TCRdb's copy holds only in-frame clones and misses some; the assay was immunoSEQ multiplex PCR. The sample lists some 85,000 clones, around nine tenths seen once, with around 0.26% in the top ten. This clonotype was obtained from an adult with an advanced solid tumor such as melanoma, head and neck, liver or kidney cancer. The chain links TRBV11-2 to TRBJ2-3; D uncertain. Sample: CD4+ or CD8+ T cells sorted from blood, taken in a trial of the OX40 agonist ivuxolimab. The CDR3 spells CASSLGHSRPTDTQYF. The CDR3 coding sequence is TGTGCCAGCAGCTTAGGTCACTCAAGACCCACAGATACGCAGTATTTT.